This T cell receptor beta chain was identified in a study of graft-versus-host responses after intestinal transplantation. Study-wide background: Each recipient received anti-thymocyte globulin induction, then tacrolimus and steroids for approximately 3 years.

The CDR3 is 17 amino acids. Trimming shortened V by 0 bases and J by 0 bases, and 10 bases separated the two germline ends. Germline V CDR1 and CDR2: SGDLS, YYNGEE. Study findings and constraints: Early post-transplant declines in HvG were associated with peak levels of circulating GvH clones. GvH clones detected in recipient marrow included some appearing first in ileum or blood.

TCRdb's copy holds only in-frame clones and misses some; the assay was immunoSEQ multiplex PCR. The table records about 97,000 clones, over 75% of them present only once. As for this clone: Its target is unknown.

Material: PBMCs, obtained about 450 days after intestinal transplant. The clonotype originates from a human patient who received an intestinal transplant, so some T cells may come from the graft donor. The chain recombines TRBV9 with TRBJ2-6; possibly TRBD1 or TRBD2 for D (6 bases each). The CDR3 sequence is CASSVGGALSGANVLTF. For the CDR3, the DNA is TGTGCCAGCAGCGTAGGGGGGGCCCTCTCTGGGGCCAACGTCCTGACTTTC.